These 27 T cell receptor beta chains were all obtained from the same sample, sequenced in a study of T cells in localized non-small cell lung cancer. Some clones are missing from TCRdb's copy, which holds only in-frame ones; the method was immunoSEQ multiplex PCR. The repertoire holds about 6,000 clones, with 20% to 25% as singletons. The sequencing used lung tumor tissue, collected before any cancer treatment. All receptors derive from a female donor older than 55 with stage I lung adenocarcinoma.

This clone was detected a few times. In DNA form, the CDR3 reads TGTGCCAGCAGCGCGGGACTATCGAATGAGCAGTTCTTC. It yields the protein CASSAGLSNEQFF. The rearrangement uses TRBV9 and TRBJ2-1; 7 bases line up with TRBD2. The CDR3 consists of 13 residues. From germline, CDR1 is SGDLS and CDR2 YYNGEE. Trimming at V came to 3 bases and at J to 7 bases, leaving 4 bases not matched to a gene.

This clone occurred a few times. The J gene is TRBJ2-7, the V gene TRBV11-3; a weak D match, TRBD1 (5 bases). V dropped 1 base and J dropped 5 bases, with 12 bases sitting between them. Looked up from germline, CDR1 is SGHNT and CDR2 is YENEEA. CDR3 length: 14 amino acids. The DNA of the CDR3 is TGTGCCAGCAGCTTAGGGCAGGGTGCCCACGAGCAGTACTTC. Its protein is CASSLGQGAHEQYF.

This clone occurred a few times. The chain carries TRBV6-8 and TRBJ1-1, with D unclear. V lost 1 base to trimming and J lost 5 bases, with 14 bases between them. The CDR3 is 15 amino acids. Germline lookup yields CDR1 MNHGY and CDR2 SAAAGT. The CDR3 spells CASSYYGPGGTEAFF. Written as DNA, the CDR3 is TGTGCCAGCAGTTACTACGGGCCCGGTGGGACTGAAGCTTTCTTT.

CDR3 sequence (DNA): TGTGCTAGTGGTTCTGGGGGCAGCGGGAGGTTTCGGGAGACCCAGTACTTC. Translated: CASGSGGSGRFRETQYF. V gene TRBV12-5 combines with J gene TRBJ2-5; 9 positions agree with TRBD2. CDR3 size: 17 residues. V lost 4 bases to trimming and J lost 5 bases; unmatched junction nucleotides: 14. Germline V lookup: CDR1 LGHNT, CDR2 FRNRAP.

The J gene is TRBJ2-2, the V gene TRBV5-1, with 8 bases that match TRBD2. The V segment lost 3 bases and the J segment 4 bases; nucleotides outside the gene matches: 8. The CDR3 has 16 residues. Germline lookup yields CDR1 SGHRS and CDR2 YFSETQ. The CDR3 coding sequence is TGCGCCAGCAGCTATAGTAGCGGGACCCCCACCGGGGAGCTGTTTTTT. Amino acid sequence: CASSYSSGTPTGELFF.

The chain employs TRBV30 and TRBJ1-2; TRBD1 might be the D (6 bases). Germline assignment: CDR1 GTSNPN and CDR2 SVGIG (reference sequence). V was pared by 0 bases and J by 7 bases, with 6 bases between. The CDR3 runs to 11 residues. The CDR3 sequence is CAWSVGGGYTF. The CDR3 bases are TGTGCCTGGAGTGTAGGGGGTGGCTACACCTTC. Together with reference TRBV30 and TRBJ1-2, the CDR3 gives the full variable domain: SQTIHQWPATLVQPVGSPLSLECTVEGTSNPNLYWYRQAAGRGLQLLFYSVGIGQISSEVPQNLSASRPQDRQFILSSKKLLLSDSGFYLCAWSVGGGYTFGSGTRLTVV.

V gene TRBV19 combines with J gene TRBJ2-2; 7 bases line up with TRBD1. The junction had 8 bases not matched to a gene; V was cut back by 6 bases and J by 4 bases. The CDR3 extends over 15 amino acids. Per the germline V gene, CDR1 is LNHDA and CDR2 is SQIVND (reference sequence). Here the CDR3 DNA reads TGTGCCAGTAGATCCCCGGGACAGAGCACCGGGGAGCTGTTTTTT. The encoded protein is CASRSPGQSTGELFF.

The chain's CDR3 is CAWSPTTAGVIQYF. The CDR3 DNA is TGTGCCTGGAGTCCGACCACGGCAGGGGTCATTCAGTACTTC. The genes are TRBV30 and TRBJ2-4, with D possibly matching TRBD1 (6 bases). V dropped 2 bases and J dropped 9 bases, with 17 bases sitting between them. Germline CDR1 reads GTSNPN; CDR2 reads SVGIG (reference sequence). The CDR3 length is 14 residues.

The chain recombines TRBV28 with TRBJ2-3; TRBD2 matches at 10 bases. Germline CDR1 reads MDHEN; CDR2 reads SYDVKM. This CDR3 is built from 15 residues. V was clipped by 3 bases and J by 2 bases; unmatched bases: 2. CDR3 sequence (DNA): TGTGCCAGCAGTTTTGGACTAGCGGACACAGATACGCAGTATTTT. This translates into CASSFGLADTDTQYF.

The chain uses TRBV19 and TRBJ1-5, with D tentatively TRBD1 (5 bases). Germline CDR1 and CDR2: LNHDA and SQIVND (reference sequence). V lost 10 bases, J lost 5 bases, and 18 bases lay in between. The length of the CDR3 is 14 residues. The CDR3 DNA reads TGTGCCACATACTCGGCAGGGCGCGATCAGCCCCAGCATTTT. Encoded protein: CATYSAGRDQPQHF.

This clone showed up just a few times. The genes are TRBV15 and TRBJ2-7; TRBD1 agrees at 8 bases. Germline CDR1 LNHNV, CDR2 YYDKDF (reference sequence). J lost 6 bases, V lost 1 base, and 11 bases had no gene match. This CDR3 comprises 16 residues. In DNA, the CDR3 is TGTGCCACCAGCAGAGGAGACACAGGACAGGGTGGCGAGCAGTACTTC. This sequence encodes CATSRGDTGQGGEQYF.

V is TRBV6-8 and J is TRBJ1-5; 12 bases are a match to TRBD1. Germline lookup yields CDR1 MNHGY and CDR2 SAAAGT. This CDR3 comprises 15 residues. Unmatched junction bases numbered 5, after V lost 4 bases and J lost 7 bases. Here the CDR3 DNA reads TGTGCCAGCAGTTCCGGGACAGGGGGCTTCCAGCCCCAGCATTTT. This codes for CASSSGTGGFQPQHF.

V and J are TRBV11-3 and TRBJ1-1; 9 bases fit TRBD1. Germline lookup yields CDR1 SGHNT and CDR2 YENEEA. Trimming cost V 5 bases and J 2 bases; bases outside gene matches: 3. The CDR3 length is 14 residues. The CDR3 sequence: CASSRDRANTEAFF. The CDR3 nucleotides are TGTGCCAGCAGCCGGGACAGGGCTAACACTGAAGCTTTCTTT.

V is TRBV5-1 and J is TRBJ2-3; TRBD2 matches at 7 bases. The CDR3 has 15 residues. The germline CDR1 and CDR2 sequences are SGHRS and YFSETQ. V shed 0 bases and J 6 bases; nucleotides not matched to a gene: 7. The CDR3: CASSLAPQGGDTQYF. CDR3 in DNA: TGCGCCAGCAGCTTGGCCCCTCAGGGAGGGGATACGCAGTATTTT.

This chain links TRBV10-2 with TRBJ1-1; TRBD1 matches at 8 bases. CDR1 is WSHSY and CDR2 is SAAADI in the germline V gene. V shed 0 bases, J shed 6 bases, and the junction held 9 bases outside the gene matches. The CDR3 length is 16 residues. The CDR3 region has the DNA TGCGCCAGCAGTGAGTCTAAGGGCAGGGGGCTTTCTGAAGCTTTCTTT. Amino acids: CASSESKGRGLSEAFF.

The J gene is TRBJ2-1, the V gene TRBV11-3; TRBD2 matches at 14 bases. After removal of 5 bases from V and 10 bases from J, the junction contained 10 bases not matched to a gene. This CDR3 region has 16 residues. Germline CDR1 is SGHNT and CDR2 is YENEEA. The DNA of the CDR3 is TGTGCCAGCAGCCCGCCGGGACTAGCGGGGGAATCAGAGCAGTTCTTC. Protein sequence: CASSPPGLAGESEQFF.

The chain is built from TRBV12-5 and TRBJ2-5; 11 bases are shared with TRBD2. Germline loops: CDR1 LGHNT, CDR2 FRNRAP. The CDR3 runs 17 residues. CDR3 protein: CASGGSGREMIQETQYF. The CDR3 region has the DNA TGTGCCAGCGGGGGTAGCGGGAGGGAGATGATACAAGAGACCCAGTACTTC.

This clone has just a few counts. The chain recombines TRBV11-3 with TRBJ2-2; the D gene is possibly TRBD1 (5 bases). The CDR3 extends over 15 amino acids. Trimming took off 5 bases at V and 5 bases at J, with 15 bases between the two ends. Germline V lookup: CDR1 SGHNT, CDR2 YENEEA. In nucleotides, the CDR3 is TGTGCCAGCAGCCCGACCAGGGTGGGAACCGGGGAGCTGTTTTTT. Residues: CASSPTRVGTGELFF.

This clone was counted a few times. This chain uses TRBV9 with TRBJ1-1, with D maybe TRBD1 (5 bases). Between the trimmed V and J ends, which lost 0 bases and 4 bases, there was a span of 16 bases. Germline V CDR1 and CDR2: SGDLS, YYNGEE. CDR3 length equals 16 residues. This CDR3 is CASSVVRGPRGTEAFF. CDR3 nucleotides: TGTGCCAGCAGCGTAGTTAGGGGCCCGAGAGGCACTGAAGCTTTCTTT. The full variable domain, completed using reference TRBV9 and TRBJ1-1, is DSGVTQTPKHLITATGQRVTLRCSPRSGDLSVYWYQQSLDQGLQFLIQYYNGEERAKGNILERFSAQQFPDLHSELNLSSLELGDSALYFCASSVVRGPRGTEAFFGQGTRLTVV.

V and J are TRBV11-3 and TRBJ1-2; D call uncertain. CDR1 is SGHNT, CDR2 YENEEA, per germline. V lost 5 bases, J lost 4 bases, and 14 bases lay in between. CDR3 length: 14 residues. The CDR3 loop is CASSPSAVSYGYTF. CDR3 coding DNA: TGTGCCAGCAGCCCCTCGGCAGTTTCCTATGGCTACACCTTC.

V gene TRBV7-6 combines with J gene TRBJ2-1, with 11 bases lining up with TRBD2. This CDR3 is built from 15 residues. Germline V gene data show CDR1 as SGHVS and CDR2 as FNYEAQ. V gave up 5 bases and J gave up 9 bases; unmatched junction bases: 9. The CDR3 spells CASSTLAGGYGEQFF. Here the CDR3 DNA reads TGTGCCAGCAGCACCTTAGCGGGGGGGTACGGTGAGCAGTTCTTC.

This chain uses TRBV9 with TRBJ2-7; D remains ambiguous. CDR1 is SGDLS, CDR2 YYNGEE, per germline. The V end was cut by 7 bases, the J end by 2 bases, with 16 bases between. The CDR3 extends over 14 amino acids. CDR3 sequence (DNA): TGTGCCAGCTCTAAGGACGTCGTAACCTACGAGCAGTACTTC. Translating it yields CASSKDVVTYEQYF. Full variable domain (rest looked up from reference TRBV9 and TRBJ2-7): DSGVTQTPKHLITATGQRVTLRCSPRSGDLSVYWYQQSLDQGLQFLIQYYNGEERAKGNILERFSAQQFPDLHSELNLSSLELGDSALYFCASSKDVVTYEQYFGPGTRLTVT.

CDR3 loop: CASSYSVETEAFF. CDR3 nucleotide sequence: TGTGCCAGCAGTTACTCGGTGGAGACTGAAGCTTTCTTT. The chain employs TRBV6-8 and TRBJ1-1; D not resolved. The V gene's germline CDR1 is MNHGY and CDR2 SAAAGT. This CDR3 has 13 amino acids. Trimming cost V 0 bases and J 5 bases, with 7 bases left between them.

V gene TRBV11-3 combines with J gene TRBJ2-7; 11 bases are a match to TRBD1. CDR1 and CDR2 (germline): SGHNT, YENEEA. CDR3 size: 18 residues. Trimming removed 5 bases from V and 6 bases from J; junction bases left unmatched: 18. CDR3 nucleotide sequence: TGTGCCAGCAGCCCCTACGGGACAGGGGGATATTTATCAGGCGAGCAGTACTTC. Translated: CASSPYGTGGYLSGEQYF.

The gene calls are TRBV29-1 and TRBJ2-1, with 7 bases matching TRBD2. Germline CDR1 reads SQVTM; CDR2 reads ANQGSEA. There are 14 residues in the CDR3. Trimming at V came to 2 bases and at J to 2 bases, leaving 3 bases not matched to a gene. The CDR3 region is CSVENREAYNEQFF. CDR3 bases: TGCAGCGTTGAAAACCGGGAGGCCTACAATGAGCAGTTCTTC.

V is TRBV14 and J is TRBJ2-7, with a weak D call TRBD1 (6 bases). Trimming shortened V by 4 bases and J by 2 bases, and 18 bases separated the two germline ends. Germline-derived CDR1 and CDR2 are SGHDN and FVKESK. There are 16 residues in the CDR3. The CDR3, as DNA: TGTGCCAGCAGCCGTCACGGATGGGACATACCCTACGAGCAGTACTTC. This gives the protein CASSRHGWDIPYEQYF.

This clone was counted between two and nine times. The chain employs TRBV6-8 and TRBJ2-7; 9 positions agree with TRBD2. V shed 6 bases, J shed 4 bases, and the junction held 7 bases outside the gene matches. CDR1 MNHGY and CDR2 SAAAGT come from the germline V gene. This CDR3 has 14 residues. This CDR3 is CASRKAGGLYEQYF. CDR3 coding DNA: TGTGCCAGCAGAAAGGCGGGAGGGTTGTACGAGCAGTACTTC.